The 3 T cell receptor beta chains below all came from one sample that was sequenced in a study of neoadjuvant anti-PD-1 for oral cavity cancer. Repertoires were generated with immunoSEQ multiplex PCR, while TCRdb's copy carries only in-frame clones and drops some. This sample yields approximately 37,000 clones, of which 80% to 90% are seen a single time; roughly 4% belongs to the top ten. Sequenced here: PBMCs, sampled before nivolumab (anti-PD-1) treatment. These receptors were obtained from a person between 35 and 79 years old with oral cavity squamous cell carcinoma.

The V call is TRBV5-6, the J call TRBJ1-2; D ambiguous. The CDR3 sequence is 13 residues long. Germline lookup yields CDR1 SGHDT and CDR2 YYEEEE. Trimming shortened V by 2 bases and J by 3 bases, and 8 bases separated the two germline ends. The CDR3 coding sequence is TGTGCCAGCAGCTTCCCCCCCGACTATGGCTACACCTTC. Amino acids: CASSFPPDYGYTF.

The chain has TRBV11-1 and TRBJ2-7; 7 bases agree with TRBD2. The J segment lost 5 bases and the V segment lost 5 bases, leaving 15 bases of the junction unmatched. The CDR3 sequence is 16 residues long. Germline assignment: CDR1 SGHAT and CDR2 FQDESV (reference sequence). Here the CDR3 DNA reads TGTGCCAGCAGCCCTTACTCGGCGGGGGAGGCCCACGAGCAGTACTTC. The encoded protein is CASSPYSAGEAHEQYF.

This clone has more than one count but fewer than ten. This chain joins TRBV27 and TRBJ1-5; D unclear. CDR3 length: 11 residues. Germline V gene data show CDR1 as MNHEY and CDR2 as SMNVEV (reference sequence). Between the trimmed V and J ends, which lost 8 bases and 9 bases, there was a span of 11 bases. The DNA of the CDR3 is TGTGCCAGCGGCCCTGACGGGCCCCAGCATTTT. Amino acids: CASGPDGPQHF.